Shown below are 22 T cell receptor beta chains from a single sample sequenced in a study of blood T cell repertoires in COVID-19. Data came from immunoSEQ multiplex PCR; TCRdb stores just in-frame clones and leaves some out. The sample lists over 200,000 clones, 85% to 90% occurring once. The sequencing input was peripheral blood. These TCRs come from a woman between 40 and 55 years old who had recovered from COVID-19.

With regard to this clone: In the same sample, other DNA sequences code for this CDR3. This sequence joins TRBV7-2 and TRBJ2-3; 9 nucleotides align to TRBD2. V was clipped by 3 bases and J by 2 bases; unmatched bases: 3. Germline lookup yields CDR1 SGHTA and CDR2 FQGNSA. There are 15 residues in the CDR3. The CDR3 DNA reads TGTGCCAGCAGCTTCGCGGGAGGGCCCACAGATACGCAGTATTTT. Protein sequence: CASSFAGGPTDTQYF.

The V gene is TRBV6-1, the J gene TRBJ1-1; D might be TRBD1 (5 bases). Trimming cost V 1 base and J 0 bases, with 15 bases left between them. There are 17 residues in the CDR3. The V gene's germline CDR1 is MNHNS and CDR2 SASEGT. The CDR3 DNA sequence: TGTGCCAGCAGTGAAGTTCCCTTCGACAGACTGAACACTGAAGCTTTCTTT. Its protein product is CASSEVPFDRLNTEAFF.

This chain links TRBV18 with TRBJ2-7; TRBD1 aligns across 7 bases. The trim removed 0 bases at V and 0 bases at J, leaving 11 bases unmatched. The length of the CDR3 is 18 residues. Germline values: CDR1 KGHSH, CDR2 LQKENI. DNA of the CDR3: TGTGCCAGCTCACCACCTTCGGCCTCCCCAGGGGGCTCCTACGAGCAGTACTTC. This sequence encodes CASSPPSASPGGSYEQYF. Using reference TRBV18 and TRBJ2-7 for the parts outside the CDR3, the full variable domain is NAGVMQNPRHLVRRRGQEARLRCSPMKGHSHVYWYRQLPEEGLKFMVYLQKENIIDESGMPKERFSAEFPKEGPSILRIQQVVRGDSAAYFCASSPPSASPGGSYEQYFGPGTRLTVT.

A single count supports this clone. The J gene is TRBJ1-4, the V gene TRBV4-1; weak D call: TRBD1 (6 bases). V was cut by 4 bases and J by 12 bases, with 15 bases left in between. There are 13 residues in the CDR3. Germline V gene data show CDR1 as MGHRA and CDR2 as YSYEKL. In DNA, the CDR3 is TGCGCCAGCAGCCTTGGGGCGGGGGGCCAACTGTTTTTT. The encoded protein is CASSLGAGGQLFF.

This clone was found a few times. The CDR3 region has the DNA TGTGCCAGCAGTTACTCGGGAGTGGATTCACCCCTCCACTTT. Its translation is CASSYSGVDSPLHF. The chain combines TRBV6-5 with TRBJ1-6; D gene ambiguous. This CDR3 is built from 14 residues. CDR1 and CDR2 from the germline V gene are MNHEY and SVGAGI. V was cut by 0 bases and J by 8 bases, with 8 bases left in between.

This chain uses TRBV7-3 with TRBJ2-5, with 8 bases that match TRBD2. With 5 bases clipped from V and 5 bases from J, the junction kept 13 bases outside the gene matches. This CDR3 has 16 residues. Germline lookup yields CDR1 SGHTA and CDR2 FQGTGA. CDR3 DNA: TGTGCCAGCAGCCCCAGGGGACTAGGTTTAGGGGAGACCCAGTACTTC. Translating gives CASSPRGLGLGETQYF.

The chain has TRBV20-1 and TRBJ2-3, with 7 bases matching TRBD2. J was trimmed by 5 bases and V by 3 bases; bases with no gene match: 8. The CDR3 spans 14 residues. Germline V gene sequence: CDR1 DFQATT, CDR2 SNEGSKA (reference sequence). CDR3 DNA: TGCAGTGCTAGTGGGGAGGGCCGGGGAGATACGCAGTATTTT. This sequence encodes CSASGEGRGDTQYF.

The chain employs TRBV10-3 and TRBJ1-6, with no clear D. V dropped 2 bases and J dropped 8 bases, with 10 bases sitting between them. This CDR3 spans 14 amino acids. Per germline, CDR1 ENHRY and CDR2 SYGVKD. This CDR3 is CAISEGRQYSPLHF. The CDR3 bases are TGTGCCATCAGTGAGGGGCGACAATATTCACCCCTCCACTTT.

This chain joins TRBV9 and TRBJ1-5; maybe TRBD1 (6 bases). The V end lost 3 bases, the J end lost 0 bases, and 10 bases lay between the germline ends. This CDR3 spans 15 amino acids. CDR1 is SGDLS, CDR2 YYNGEE, per germline. CDR3 coding DNA: TGTGCCAGCAGCGACACAGGGATTAGCAATCAGCCCCAGCATTTT. Protein: CASSDTGISNQPQHF.

J is TRBJ2-1 and V is TRBV9; 10 bases match TRBD2. The V gene end was trimmed by 3 bases and the J gene end by 6 bases; junction bases not matched to a gene: 3. Germline assignment: CDR1 SGDLS and CDR2 YYNGEE. CDR3 size: 14 residues. CDR3 sequence reads: CASSGGLALNEQFF. The CDR3 nucleotides read TGTGCCAGCAGCGGGGGACTAGCGCTCAATGAGCAGTTCTTC.

CDR3 protein: CASSLATGTGANVLTF. The CDR3, as DNA: TGCGCCAGCAGCTTGGCCACAGGGACTGGGGCCAACGTCCTGACTTTC. The chain links TRBV5-1 to TRBJ2-6, with D perhaps TRBD1 (6 bases). Trimming left V 0 bases short and J 2 bases short, with 9 bases between. Germline V lookup: CDR1 SGHRS, CDR2 YFSETQ. The CDR3 extends over 16 amino acids.

This sequence joins TRBV9 and TRBJ2-7; a possible D gene is TRBD1 (5 bases). The V gene lost 0 bases and the J gene lost 3 bases, with 7 bases spanning the gap. CDR1 SGDLS and CDR2 YYNGEE come from the germline V gene. The CDR3 contains 13 residues. CDR3 region: CASSVDQGYEQYF. CDR3 coding DNA: TGTGCCAGCAGCGTAGATCAGGGCTACGAGCAGTACTTC.

V gene TRBV3-1 (or the pseudogene TRBV3-2) combines with J gene TRBJ1-1; D gene uncertain. This CDR3 is 13 amino acids long. Trimming stripped 5 bases from V and 4 bases from J, with 11 bases between. Germline CDR1 LGHDT, CDR2 YNNKEL (reference sequence). The CDR3 bases are TGTGCCAGCAGCGCCGGGGTCGGCACTGAAGCTTTCTTT. Encoded protein: CASSAGVGTEAFF.

The chain joins TRBV6-5 to TRBJ1-1; no clear D gene. Germline V CDR1 and CDR2: MNHEY, SVGAGI. V lost 2 bases and J 0 bases, leaving 10 bases between the germline ends. The CDR3 contains 15 residues. CDR3 sequence reads: CASSYTGSMNTEAFF. The CDR3 nucleotides are TGTGCCAGCAGTTACACGGGGTCCATGAACACTGAAGCTTTCTTT.

V usage is TRBV2 and J usage is TRBJ1-4; D is possibly TRBD1 (5 bases). The V gene lost 6 bases and the J gene lost 8 bases, with 22 bases spanning the gap. Germline CDR1 and CDR2: SNHLY and FYNNEI. The CDR3 loop spans 16 amino acids. This CDR3 is CASRPGRIGEGEKLFF. CDR3 DNA: TGTGCCAGCAGGCCAGGGCGAATCGGGGAGGGGGAAAAACTGTTTTTT.

V is TRBV5-1 and J is TRBJ1-5; D may be TRBD1 (6 bases). This CDR3 is 15 amino acids long. CDR1 SGHRS and CDR2 YFSETQ come from the germline V gene. Trimming took off 3 bases at V and 3 bases at J, with 13 bases between the two ends. This chain's CDR3 is CASSWADSFNQPQHF. The CDR3 DNA reads TGCGCCAGCAGCTGGGCGGACAGCTTCAATCAGCCCCAGCATTTT.

The V gene is TRBV19, the J gene TRBJ1-6; TRBD1 matches at 10 bases. V was pared by 8 bases and J by 5 bases, with 3 bases of the junction left unmatched. CDR1 and CDR2 from the germline V gene are LNHDA and SQIVND (reference sequence). The CDR3 is 14 amino acids. CDR3 sequence (DNA): TGTGCCAGTGCCGGGACAGGGGATAATTCACCCCTCCACTTT. Translation gives CASAGTGDNSPLHF.

The chain recombines TRBV5-1 with TRBJ2-7; tentative D call: TRBD2 (7 bases). V lost 4 bases and J lost 6, with 23 bases in between. Germline V gives CDR1 SGHRS, CDR2 YFSETQ. The CDR3 sequence is 16 residues long. The CDR3, as DNA: TGCGCCAGCAGCCGCTGGACCGGACGGGGGGCCGGCGAGCAGTACTTC. It yields the protein CASSRWTGRGAGEQYF.

The rearrangement uses TRBV10-3 and TRBJ1-1; D uncertain. Germline V gene data show CDR1 as ENHRY and CDR2 as SYGVKD. Trimming removed 0 bases at V and 5 bases at J, with 10 bases between. This CDR3 is built from 14 residues. CDR3 protein: CAISESAGVTEAFF. CDR3 DNA sequence: TGTGCCATCAGTGAGTCGGCGGGAGTTACTGAAGCTTTCTTT.

The rearrangement joins TRBV29-1 to TRBJ2-1; 9 nucleotides align to TRBD1. This CDR3 region has 14 residues. Losses at the gene ends were 7 bases for V and 7 bases for J; bases not matched to a gene: 11. Germline values: CDR1 SQVTM, CDR2 ANQGSEA. The CDR3 reads CSAGGTGSWNEQFF. CDR3 coding DNA: TGCAGCGCCGGAGGGACAGGGAGTTGGAATGAGCAGTTCTTC.

The rearrangement joins TRBV30 to TRBJ1-1; no reliable D call. This CDR3 spans 14 amino acids. In germline, CDR1 is GTSNPN, CDR2 SVGIG (reference sequence). Trimming left V 0 bases short and J 3 bases short, with 11 bases between. The CDR3 sequence: CAWSVAPTDTEAFF. DNA for the CDR3: TGTGCCTGGAGTGTTGCACCCACGGACACTGAAGCTTTCTTT.

This sequence joins TRBV12-3 or TRBV12-4 and TRBJ1-5, with 7 nucleotides matching TRBD1. This CDR3 contains 13 residues. Trimming at V came to 6 bases and at J to 7 bases, leaving 6 bases not matched to a gene. CDR3 bases: TGTGCCAGCAGGGGAACAGGGGAGCAGCCCCAGCATTTT. It yields the protein CASRGTGEQPQHF.